These T cell receptor beta chains were read from a single sample in a study of blood T cells in healthy people across ages. TCRdb passed the 5' RACE reads through MiXCR, listing each CDR3 protein once. The sample consists of roughly 1,000,000 distinct CDR3 sequences, roughly 24% of them appearing once. The same sample was also studied in work on T cells of mothers and their children.

Sequenced: blood. Receptors originate from a girl aged 2-10 years in good health. Both conserved end residues are part of each CDR3. Each record gives: J gene, clone size, D gene, V gene, CDR3 DNA, CDR3 protein. A D gene is named only where the DNA matches it firmly. Rows give clone size only sometimes, using once, few, many, or a class for an expanded clone.

J: TRBJ2-7
size: NA
D: NA
V: TRBV14
DNA: TGTGCCAGCAGCCAAGATGTCGAATTCGGGGCCCACGAGCAGTACTTC
CDR3: CASSQDVEFGAHEQYF

J: TRBJ1-2
size: NA
D: NA
V: TRBV9
DNA: TGTGCCAGCAGCCCGGAGGTTGGCGTCAGGACCTATGGCTACACCTTC
CDR3: CASSPEVGVRTYGYTF

J: TRBJ2-1
size: many
D: NA
V: TRBV4-2
DNA: TGTGCCAGCAGCCAAGCCTTCAATGAGCAGTTCTTC
CDR3: CASSQAFNEQFF

J: TRBJ1-5
size: few
D: NA
V: TRBV18
DNA: TGTGCCAGCTCCCAGGACAGTACTTATCAGCCCCAGCATTTT
CDR3: CASSQDSTYQPQHF

J: TRBJ1-4
size: many
D: NA
V: TRBV7-9
DNA: TGTGCCAGCAGCTTTAATGAAAAACTGTTTTTT
CDR3: CASSFNEKLFF

J: TRBJ2-5
size: NA
D: TRBD2
V: TRBV20-1
DNA: TGCAGTGCTAGACCTTGGACTAGCGAGACCCAGTACTTC
CDR3: CSARPWTSETQYF

J: TRBJ2-3
size: once
D: TRBD2
V: TRBV12-5
DNA: TGTGCTAGTGGTTTCGGTCTAGCGGGAGATACGCAGTATTTT
CDR3: CASGFGLAGDTQYF

J: TRBJ2-1
size: NA
D: TRBD2
V: TRBV4-1
DNA: TGCGCCAGCAGCCAAAGTAGCGGGAGGGAGCCATCCTACAATGAGCAGTTCTTC
CDR3: CASSQSSGREPSYNEQFF

J: TRBJ2-1
size: few
D: TRBD2
V: TRBV9
DNA: TGTGCCAGCAGCGTAGTGGCGGGAGGGCCCCAAGGGCGTGAGCAGTTCTTC
CDR3: CASSVVAGGPQGREQFF

J: TRBJ2-1
size: NA
D: TRBD2
V: TRBV28
DNA: TGTGCCAGCGGGGGACTAGCGGCACCGTCCTACAATGAGCAGTTCTTC
CDR3: CASGGLAAPSYNEQFF

J: TRBJ2-5
size: NA
D: NA
V: TRBV9
DNA: TGTGCCAGTGGGGAGAGCGGGCGCCCCCAAGAGATCCAGTACTTC
CDR3: CASGESGRPQEIQYF

J: TRBJ2-6
size: many
D: NA
V: TRBV4-3
DNA: TGCGCCAGCAGCCAAGACGGGGTTGGGGCCAACGTCCTGACTTTC
CDR3: CASSQDGVGANVLTF

J: TRBJ2-1
size: few
D: TRBD2
V: TRBV27
DNA: TGTGCCAGCAGGGGGACTAGCGGGGGGACCTACAATGAGCAGTTCTTC
CDR3: CASRGTSGGTYNEQFF

J: TRBJ2-5
size: NA
D: TRBD2
V: TRBV2
DNA: TGTGCCAGCAGTGACCTAGCGGGTTCGTTGGAGACCCAGTACTTC
CDR3: CASSDLAGSLETQYF

J: TRBJ2-5
size: few
D: NA
V: TRBV19
DNA: TGTGCCAGTAGCCCTGGACACAAAGAGACCCAGTACTTC
CDR3: CASSPGHKETQYF

J: TRBJ2-3
size: few
D: NA
V: TRBV5-1
DNA: TGCGCCAGCAGCTTTAACCTTGGCACAGATACGCAGTATTTT
CDR3: CASSFNLGTDTQYF

J: TRBJ2-3
size: few
D: TRBD1
V: TRBV28
DNA: TGTGCCAGCAGTATCGATCCGGGACAGGGAGGTACAGATACGCAGTATTTT
CDR3: CASSIDPGQGGTDTQYF

J: TRBJ2-7
size: NA
D: NA
V: TRBV6-2/TRBV6-3
DNA: TGTGCCAGCAGCCGTATCGACAGAAGCGAGCAGTACTTC
CDR3: CASSRIDRSEQYF

J: TRBJ2-6
size: few
D: TRBD1
V: TRBV7-3
DNA: TGTGCCAGCAGCTTGGCAGGGGGCCTAGTTAGGGGGGCCAACGTCCTGACTTTC
CDR3: CASSLAGGLVRGANVLTF

J: TRBJ1-2
size: NA
D: NA
V: TRBV12-3/TRBV12-4
DNA: TGTGCCAGCAGGATAGACAAGACTAACTATGGCTACACCTTC
CDR3: CASRIDKTNYGYTF